Reported below is one TCR beta chain. Its antigen is unidentified. The data originate from a study of cytomegalovirus exposure and HLA in healthy donors. General study results and limits: Some TCR beta chains (roughly 160 of them) were listed as cytomegalovirus-associated.

13 Jbeta primers and 60 Vbeta primers were used for the PCR. Using immunoSEQ multiplex PCR, the repertoire was profiled, and TCRdb retains in-frame clones only, with some absent. The sample holds some 180,000 clones; about four fifths are singletons and the top ten take less than 2%. The sequenced sample consisted of PBMCs. The source is a man aged 35 to 55 in good health and CMV-seronegative.

The CDR3 is CASSLAGGFNQPQHF. The CDR3, as DNA: TGCGCCAGCAGCTTGGCCGGGGGGTTTAATCAGCCCCAGCATTTT. V and J are TRBV5-1 and TRBJ1-5; D may be TRBD1 (5 bases). The CDR3 extends over 15 amino acids. Germline V gene sequence: CDR1 SGHRS, CDR2 YFSETQ. V was trimmed by 0 bases and J by 4 bases, leaving 11 bases between them.